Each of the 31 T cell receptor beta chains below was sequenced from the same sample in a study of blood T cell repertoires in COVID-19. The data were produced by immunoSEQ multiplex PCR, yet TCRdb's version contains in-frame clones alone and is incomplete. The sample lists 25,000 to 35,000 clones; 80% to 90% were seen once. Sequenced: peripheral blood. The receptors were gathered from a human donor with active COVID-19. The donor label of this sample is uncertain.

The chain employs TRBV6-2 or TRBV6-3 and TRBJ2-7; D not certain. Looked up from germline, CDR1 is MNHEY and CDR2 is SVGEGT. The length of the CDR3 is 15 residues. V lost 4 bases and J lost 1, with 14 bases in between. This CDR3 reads CASSWSLTQSYEQYF. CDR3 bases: TGTGCCAGCAGTTGGAGCCTTACCCAGTCCTACGAGCAGTACTTC.

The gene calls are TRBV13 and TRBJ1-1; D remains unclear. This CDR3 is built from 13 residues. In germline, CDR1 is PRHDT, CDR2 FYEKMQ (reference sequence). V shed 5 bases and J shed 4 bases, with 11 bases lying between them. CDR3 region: CASSTRLSTEAFF. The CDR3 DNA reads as TGTGCCAGCAGCACTCGGTTGAGCACTGAAGCTTTCTTT. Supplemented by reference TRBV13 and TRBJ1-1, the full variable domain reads AAGVIQSPRHLIKEKRETATLKCYPIPRHDTVYWYQQGPGQDPQFLISFYEKMQSDKGSIPDRFSAQQFSDYHSELNMSSLELGDSALYFCASSTRLSTEAFFGQGTRLTVV.

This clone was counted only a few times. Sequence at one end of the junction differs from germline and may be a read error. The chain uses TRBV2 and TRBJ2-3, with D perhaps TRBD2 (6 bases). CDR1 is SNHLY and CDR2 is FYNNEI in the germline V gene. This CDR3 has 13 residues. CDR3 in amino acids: CASRAGRTDTQYF. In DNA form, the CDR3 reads TGTGCCAGCAGGGCGGGGCGCACCGATACGCAGTATTTT. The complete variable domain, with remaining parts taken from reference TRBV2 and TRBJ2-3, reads EPEVTQTPSHQVTQMGQEVILRCVPISNHLYFYWYRQILGQKVEFLVSFYNNEISEKSEIFDDQFSVERPDGSNFTLKIRSTKLEDSAMYFCASRAGRTDTQYFGPGTRLTVL.

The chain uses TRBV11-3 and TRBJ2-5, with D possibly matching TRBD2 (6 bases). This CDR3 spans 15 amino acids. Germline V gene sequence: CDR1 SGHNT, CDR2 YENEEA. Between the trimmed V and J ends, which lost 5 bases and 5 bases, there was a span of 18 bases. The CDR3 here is CASSAGRGIGETQYF. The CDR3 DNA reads TGTGCCAGCAGCGCCGGCCGGGGGATAGGGGAGACCCAGTACTTC.

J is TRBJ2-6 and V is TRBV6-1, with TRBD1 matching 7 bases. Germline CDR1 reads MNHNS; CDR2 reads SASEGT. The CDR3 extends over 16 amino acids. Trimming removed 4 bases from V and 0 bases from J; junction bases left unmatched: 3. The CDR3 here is CASSVSGGSGANVLTF. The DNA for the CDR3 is TGTGCCAGCAGTGTGTCAGGGGGCTCTGGGGCCAACGTCCTGACTTTC.

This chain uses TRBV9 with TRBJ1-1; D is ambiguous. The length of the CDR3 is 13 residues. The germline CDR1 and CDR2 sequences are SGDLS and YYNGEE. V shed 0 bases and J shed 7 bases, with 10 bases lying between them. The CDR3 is CASSVVEGSEAFF. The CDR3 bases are TGTGCCAGCAGCGTAGTAGAGGGAAGTGAAGCTTTCTTT. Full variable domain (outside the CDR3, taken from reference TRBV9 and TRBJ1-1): DSGVTQTPKHLITATGQRVTLRCSPRSGDLSVYWYQQSLDQGLQFLIQYYNGEERAKGNILERFSAQQFPDLHSELNLSSLELGDSALYFCASSVVEGSEAFFGQGTRLTVV.

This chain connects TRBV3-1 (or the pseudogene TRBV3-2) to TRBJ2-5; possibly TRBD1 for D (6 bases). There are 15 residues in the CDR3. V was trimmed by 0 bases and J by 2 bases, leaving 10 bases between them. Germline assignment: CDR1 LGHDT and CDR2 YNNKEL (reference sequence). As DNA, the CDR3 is TGTGCCAGCAGCCAAGAGACAGGAACGCAAGAGACCCAGTACTTC. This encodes CASSQETGTQETQYF.

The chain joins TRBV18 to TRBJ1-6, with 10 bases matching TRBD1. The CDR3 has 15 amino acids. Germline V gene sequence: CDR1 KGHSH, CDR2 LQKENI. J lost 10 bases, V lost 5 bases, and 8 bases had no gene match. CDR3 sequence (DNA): TGTGCCAGCTCAAGGGGGGGGACAGGGGAATCACCCCTCCACTTT. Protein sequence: CASSRGGTGESPLHF.

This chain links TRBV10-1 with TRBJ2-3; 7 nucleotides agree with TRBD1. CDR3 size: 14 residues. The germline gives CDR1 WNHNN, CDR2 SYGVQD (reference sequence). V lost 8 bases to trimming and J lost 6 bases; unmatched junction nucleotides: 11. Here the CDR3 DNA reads TGCGCCAGCCGTCCCGGGACAGCCTCCGATACGCAGTATTTT. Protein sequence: CASRPGTASDTQYF.

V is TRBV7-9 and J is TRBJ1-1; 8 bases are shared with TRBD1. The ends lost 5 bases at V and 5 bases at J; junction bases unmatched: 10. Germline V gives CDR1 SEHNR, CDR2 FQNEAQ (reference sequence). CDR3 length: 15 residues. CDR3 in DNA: TGTGCCAGCAGCCTGAACAGGGGGTTTGGTACTGAAGCTTTCTTT. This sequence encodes CASSLNRGFGTEAFF.

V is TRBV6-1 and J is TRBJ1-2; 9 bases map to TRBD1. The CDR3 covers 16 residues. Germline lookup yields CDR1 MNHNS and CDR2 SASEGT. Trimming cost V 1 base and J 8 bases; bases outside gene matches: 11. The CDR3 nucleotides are TGTGCCAGCAGTGAAGTCTCTGGACAGGGGTATATAGGCTACACCTTC. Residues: CASSEVSGQGYIGYTF.

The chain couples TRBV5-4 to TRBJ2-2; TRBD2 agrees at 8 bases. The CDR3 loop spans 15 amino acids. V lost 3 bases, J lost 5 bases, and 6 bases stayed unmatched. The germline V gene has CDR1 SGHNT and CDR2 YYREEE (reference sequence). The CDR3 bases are TGTGCCAGCAGCTCTGCGGGGGGAGGTACCGGGGAGCTGTTTTTT. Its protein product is CASSSAGGGTGELFF.

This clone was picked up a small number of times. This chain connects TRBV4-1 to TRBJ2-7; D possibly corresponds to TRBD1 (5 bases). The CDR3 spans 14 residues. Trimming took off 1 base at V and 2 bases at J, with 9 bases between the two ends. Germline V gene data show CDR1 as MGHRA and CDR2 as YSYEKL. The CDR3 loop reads CASSQGDRAYEQYF. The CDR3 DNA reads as TGCGCCAGCAGCCAAGGAGACAGAGCCTACGAGCAGTACTTC.

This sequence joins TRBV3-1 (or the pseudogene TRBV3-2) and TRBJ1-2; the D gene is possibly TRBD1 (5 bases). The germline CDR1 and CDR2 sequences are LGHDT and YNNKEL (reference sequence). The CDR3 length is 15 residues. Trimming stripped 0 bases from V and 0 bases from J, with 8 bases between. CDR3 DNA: TGTGCCAGCAGCCAAGAAGGGGTAGCTAACTATGGCTACACCTTC. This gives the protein CASSQEGVANYGYTF.

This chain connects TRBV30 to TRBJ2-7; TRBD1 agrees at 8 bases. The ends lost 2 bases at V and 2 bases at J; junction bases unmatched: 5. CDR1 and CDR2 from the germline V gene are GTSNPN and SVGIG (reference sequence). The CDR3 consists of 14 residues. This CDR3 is CAWSRPGGPYEQYF. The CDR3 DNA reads TGTGCCTGGAGTAGACCAGGGGGCCCCTACGAGCAGTACTTC. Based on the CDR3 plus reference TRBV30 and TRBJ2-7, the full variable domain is SQTIHQWPATLVQPVGSPLSLECTVEGTSNPNLYWYRQAAGRGLQLLFYSVGIGQISSEVPQNLSASRPQDRQFILSSKKLLLSDSGFYLCAWSRPGGPYEQYFGPGTRLTVT.

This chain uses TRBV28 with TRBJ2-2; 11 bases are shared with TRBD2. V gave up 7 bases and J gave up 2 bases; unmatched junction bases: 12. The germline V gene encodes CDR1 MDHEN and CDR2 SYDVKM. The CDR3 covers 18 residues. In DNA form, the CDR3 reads TGTGCCAGCACCCCCTCTTTGGGGACTAGCGGAAACACCGGGGAGCTGTTTTTT. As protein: CASTPSLGTSGNTGELFF.

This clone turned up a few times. In DNA, the CDR3 is TGTGCCAGCAGAGTTGACAGAATTGATCAGCCCCAGCATTTT. This encodes CASRVDRIDQPQHF. The chain links TRBV2 to TRBJ1-5; D is possibly TRBD1 (5 bases). Trimming cost V 6 bases and J 5 bases, with 14 bases left between them. The length of the CDR3 is 14 residues. Germline-derived CDR1 and CDR2 are SNHLY and FYNNEI.

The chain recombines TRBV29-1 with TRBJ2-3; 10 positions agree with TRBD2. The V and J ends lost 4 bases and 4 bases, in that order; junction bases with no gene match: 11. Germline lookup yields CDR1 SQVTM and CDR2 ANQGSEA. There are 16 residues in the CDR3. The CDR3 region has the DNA TGCAGCGTTGCCTCGAGCGGGAGGGCCACTCCAGATACGCAGTATTTT. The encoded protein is CSVASSGRATPDTQYF.

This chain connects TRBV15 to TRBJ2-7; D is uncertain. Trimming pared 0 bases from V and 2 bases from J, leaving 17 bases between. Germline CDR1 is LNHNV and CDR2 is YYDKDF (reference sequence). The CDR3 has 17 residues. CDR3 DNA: TGTGCCACCAGCAGAGATCGTGGCCGGGTCGGCGCCTACGAGCAGTACTTC. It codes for CATSRDRGRVGAYEQYF.

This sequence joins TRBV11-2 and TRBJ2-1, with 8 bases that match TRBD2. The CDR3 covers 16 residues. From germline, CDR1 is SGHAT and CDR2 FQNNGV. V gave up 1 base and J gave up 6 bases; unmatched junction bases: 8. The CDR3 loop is CASSLGFSGVGNEQFF. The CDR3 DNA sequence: TGTGCCAGCAGCTTAGGATTTAGCGGGGTAGGCAATGAGCAGTTCTTC.

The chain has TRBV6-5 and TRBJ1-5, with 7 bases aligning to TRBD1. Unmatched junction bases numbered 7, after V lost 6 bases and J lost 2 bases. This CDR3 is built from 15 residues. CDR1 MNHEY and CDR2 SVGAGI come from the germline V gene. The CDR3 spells CASSVRQGGNQPQHF. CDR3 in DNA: TGTGCCAGCAGCGTTCGCCAGGGGGGCAATCAGCCCCAGCATTTT.

The CDR3 is CAILAGGSAFF. The CDR3 DNA reads TGTGCCATCCTGGCCGGGGGGTCGGCTTTCTTT. This chain joins TRBV12-1 and TRBJ1-1. TRBV12-1 corresponds to a pseudogene. CDR3 length equals 11 residues.

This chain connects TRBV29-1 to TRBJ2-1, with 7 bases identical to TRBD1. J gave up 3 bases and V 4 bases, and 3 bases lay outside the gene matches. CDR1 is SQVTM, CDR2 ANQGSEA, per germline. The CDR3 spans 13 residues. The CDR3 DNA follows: TGCAGCGTTGGGGCAGGGGGCTACAATGAGCAGTTCTTC. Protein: CSVGAGGYNEQFF.

CDR3: CASSLGTGRGYTF. The CDR3 DNA is TGTGCCAGCAGCCTTGGGACAGGCAGGGGCTACACCTTC. The gene calls are TRBV14 and TRBJ1-2, with TRBD1 identical over 8 bases. Germline V CDR1 and CDR2: SGHDN, FVKESK. Trimming took 4 bases from V and 8 from J; bases not matched to a gene: 6. CDR3 size: 13 residues.

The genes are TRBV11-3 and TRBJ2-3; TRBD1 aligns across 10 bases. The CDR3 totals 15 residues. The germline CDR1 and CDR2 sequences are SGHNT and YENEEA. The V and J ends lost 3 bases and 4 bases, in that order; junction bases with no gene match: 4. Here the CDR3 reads CASSLGQGIADTQYF. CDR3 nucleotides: TGTGCCAGCAGCTTGGGACAGGGGATCGCAGATACGCAGTATTTT.

CDR3 sequence (DNA): TGTGCCAGCAGCCCCCGACTAGTTGATAGGGATACGCAGTATTTT. Protein: CASSPRLVDRDTQYF. This chain connects TRBV7-9 to TRBJ2-3; a weak D match, TRBD2 (6 bases). The V gene's germline CDR1 is SEHNR and CDR2 FQNEAQ (reference sequence). Trimming removed 5 bases at V and 6 bases at J, with 18 bases between. The CDR3 consists of 15 residues.

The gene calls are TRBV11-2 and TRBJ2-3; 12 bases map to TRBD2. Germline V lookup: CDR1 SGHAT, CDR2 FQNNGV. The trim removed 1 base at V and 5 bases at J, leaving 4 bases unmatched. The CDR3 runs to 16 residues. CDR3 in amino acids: CASSLGASGGGDTQYF. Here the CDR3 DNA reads TGTGCCAGCAGCTTAGGGGCTAGCGGGGGGGGAGATACGCAGTATTTT. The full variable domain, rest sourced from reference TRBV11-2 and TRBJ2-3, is EAGVAQSPRYKIIEKRQSVAFWCNPISGHATLYWYQQILGQGPKLLIQFQNNGVVDDSQLPKDRFSAERLKGVDSTLKIQPAKLEDSAVYLCASSLGASGGGDTQYFGPGTRLTVL.

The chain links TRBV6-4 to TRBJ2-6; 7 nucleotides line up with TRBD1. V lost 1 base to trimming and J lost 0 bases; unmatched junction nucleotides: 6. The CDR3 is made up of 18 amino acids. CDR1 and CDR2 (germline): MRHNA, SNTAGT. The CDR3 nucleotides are TGTGCCAGCAGTGACTGGGACAGTACACTCTCTGGGGCCAACGTCCTGACTTTC. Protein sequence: CASSDWDSTLSGANVLTF.

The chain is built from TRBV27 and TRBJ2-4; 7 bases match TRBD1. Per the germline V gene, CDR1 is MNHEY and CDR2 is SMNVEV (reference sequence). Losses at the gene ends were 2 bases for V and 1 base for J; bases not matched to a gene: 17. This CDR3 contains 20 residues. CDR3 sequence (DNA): TGTGCCAGCAGTTTAAAGGGACAGAAGCTCCTGGGTGTGGCCAAAAACATTCAGTACTTC. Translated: CASSLKGQKLLGVAKNIQYF.

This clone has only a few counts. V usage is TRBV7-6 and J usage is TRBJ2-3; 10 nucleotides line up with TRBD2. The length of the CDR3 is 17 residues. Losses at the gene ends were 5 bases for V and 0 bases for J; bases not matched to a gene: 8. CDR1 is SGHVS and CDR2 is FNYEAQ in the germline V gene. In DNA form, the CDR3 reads TGTGCCAGCAGCACACGTCTAGCGGGAGAAAGCACAGATACGCAGTATTTT. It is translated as CASSTRLAGESTDTQYF.

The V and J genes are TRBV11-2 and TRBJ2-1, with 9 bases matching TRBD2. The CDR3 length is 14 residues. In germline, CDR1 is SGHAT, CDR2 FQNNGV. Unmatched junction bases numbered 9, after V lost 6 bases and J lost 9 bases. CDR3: CASRILAGESEQFF. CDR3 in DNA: TGTGCCAGCAGAATATTAGCGGGAGAGAGTGAGCAGTTCTTC. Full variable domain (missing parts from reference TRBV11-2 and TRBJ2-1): EAGVAQSPRYKIIEKRQSVAFWCNPISGHATLYWYQQILGQGPKLLIQFQNNGVVDDSQLPKDRFSAERLKGVDSTLKIQPAKLEDSAVYLCASRILAGESEQFFGPGTRLTVL.